This entry is about one T cell receptor (beta chain). The antigen is unknown. Donors had no recently reported acute infections or vaccinations and were HIV-negative. This sample is drawn from a study of shared clonotypes between healthy human individuals. The study's findings and limits: Only blood was sampled; tissue repertoires likely differ.

Once extracted for a subset, genomic DNA was divided evenly among several immunoSEQ plates. TCRdb's copy holds only in-frame clones and misses some; the assay was immunoSEQ multiplex PCR. The data hold about 770,000 clones, with roughly 72% observed a single time. The source of this sequence is a woman in her 30s in good health. The specimen was memory CD4+ T cells sorted from blood. As to subset: CD45RA-negative fraction.

CDR3 loop: CASSEKSGNAGDTQYF. DNA of the CDR3: TGTGCCAGCAGTGAGAAAAGCGGGAATGCCGGAGATACGCAGTATTTT. This chain connects TRBV25-1 to TRBJ2-3; 7 bases agree with TRBD2. V was pared by 3 bases and J by 5 bases, with 11 bases of the junction left unmatched. The CDR3 is 16 residues long. Germline values: CDR1 MGHDK, CDR2 SYGVNS.